Included here is one T cell receptor beta chain sequence, with context. Its antigen target is currently unknown. No per-base quality is available; no much larger clone lies one base away. The library was made by the immunoSEQ multiplex PCR assay. This is the immuneACCESS table as TCRdb keeps it, with only in-frame sequences that have V and J called. A part of the clones is gone; compared with another copy, unresolved V genes explain less than half, and the rest is unexplained. For this sample there are roughly 100,000 clones; 75% to 90% appear just once. The ten largest make up 15% to 20% of the sample. This record belongs to a study of control samples from healthy donors and cancer patients (dated by TCRdb to the early 2020s). Clipping removes 2 bases from V and 3 bases from J, with 3 as the unmatched junction base count. The CDR3 measures 14 amino acids from cysteine to phenylalanine. The kept DNA is CDR3 alone, 42 bases in frame from the first base. CDR1 and CDR2 are drawn from the germline V gene: MNHEY, SVGAGI.

Rearrangement joined TRBV6-5 to TRBJ2-7; TRBD1 lines up with 8 middle nucleotides. The TCR originated in a man in his 60s with lung cancer. Sequencing was carried out using PBMCs. The encoded CDR3 is CASSYGQGIYEQYF. In nucleotides, the sequence is TGTGCCAGCAGTTACGGACAGGGAATCTACGAGCAGTACTTC.